Listed below are T cell receptor beta chains from one sample, sequenced in a study of blood T cell repertoires in COVID-19. TCRdb's copy holds only in-frame clones and misses some; the assay was immunoSEQ multiplex PCR. The data show 390,000 or so clones, 70% to 90% seen once. The sequencing input was peripheral blood. These receptors came from a woman aged 25 to 39 with COVID-19, enrolled during active disease. Each CDR3 is given with its conserved first and last residue. A D gene is named only where the DNA matches it firmly. Clone size is stated in some rows and not others, as once, few, many or a class when expanded.

j_gene	v_gene	d_gene	abundance	CDR3nt	CDR3aa
TRBJ1-1	TRBV30	NA	once	TGTGCCTGGAGTAGAGGCGGCACTGAAGCTTTCTTT	CAWSRGGTEAFF
TRBJ2-7	TRBV27	NA	NA	TGTGCCAGCAGTCCCGGACTGGACTCCTACGAGCAGTACTTC	CASSPGLDSYEQYF
TRBJ1-2	TRBV30	NA	NA	TGTGCCTGGAGTCATCGGGACACTTATGGCTACACCTTC	CAWSHRDTYGYTF
TRBJ2-7	TRBV25-1	NA	NA	TGTGCCAGCCTAGCCCACCCGGGGACTTCCGAGCAGTACTTC	CASLAHPGTSEQYF
TRBJ2-2	TRBV2	NA	NA	TGTGCCAGCAGGCGGAGCGTCATGTTCGCCGGGGAGCTGTTTTTT	CASRRSVMFAGELFF
TRBJ2-5	TRBV2	NA	NA	TGTGCCAGCAGTAGACTGGGGGGAGGGGGCCAAGAGACCCAGTACTTC	CASSRLGGGGQETQYF
TRBJ2-7	TRBV18	NA	NA	TGTGCCAGCTCATCTCGACTAGGTTCGTCCTACGAGCAGTACTTC	CASSSRLGSSYEQYF
TRBJ1-1	TRBV5-8	NA	NA	TGTGCCAGCAGCTTCGCCCCCCGGGACACTGAAGCTTTCTTT	CASSFAPRDTEAFF
TRBJ2-2	TRBV2	NA	NA	TGTGCCAGCAGCTGGACAGACTACACCGGGGAGCTGTTTTTT	CASSWTDYTGELFF
TRBJ1-4	TRBV28	NA	NA	TGTGCCAGCAGAACCGGGATTAGAGGTGAAAAACTGTTTTTT	CASRTGIRGEKLFF
TRBJ2-7	TRBV4-1	TRBD1	NA	TGCGCCAGCAGCCAGGGAGACAGGGGGTCGGACTACGAGCAGTACTTC	CASSQGDRGSDYEQYF
TRBJ2-4	TRBV30	NA	NA	TGTGCCTGGAGCCGGGCCCGGGACTTAGCCAAAAACATTCAGTACTTC	CAWSRARDLAKNIQYF
TRBJ2-7	TRBV6-6	NA	NA	TGTGCCAGCAAGGGCCGGGGGGACAGGTCCTACGAGCAGTACTTC	CASKGRGDRSYEQYF
TRBJ2-7	TRBV7-9	NA	NA	TGTGCCAGCAGCAGCACTAGTCGCGAGCAGTACTTC	CASSSTSREQYF
TRBJ2-4	TRBV10-1	TRBD2	NA	TGCGCCAGCAGTAAGGGACTAGCGGGAGGGCCGAAAAACATTCAGTACTTC	CASSKGLAGGPKNIQYF
TRBJ2-4	TRBV28	TRBD2	NA	TGTGCCAGCAGTTTGGGCGGGAGCAAAAACATTCAGTACTTC	CASSLGGSKNIQYF
TRBJ1-5	TRBV7-9	NA	NA	TGTGCCAGCAGCCTAGACAGCCAGCCCCAGCATTTT	CASSLDSQPQHF
TRBJ1-5	TRBV9	NA	once	TGTGCCAGCAGCCCCGGTCCCAATCAGCCCCAGCATTTT	CASSPGPNQPQHF
TRBJ2-1	TRBV6-6	TRBD2	NA	TGTGCCAGCAGGGGGACTAGCGGCAATGAGCAGTTCTTC	CASRGTSGNEQFF
TRBJ2-1	TRBV4-3	TRBD2	NA	TGCGCCAGCAGCCAAGATGGTACGGGACTACCATACAATGAGCAGTTCTTC	CASSQDGTGLPYNEQFF
TRBJ2-7	TRBV4-3	NA	NA	TGCGCCAGCAGCCAAGAAATTAATTACGAGCAGTACTTC	CASSQEINYEQYF
TRBJ2-7	TRBV29-1	NA	NA	TGCAGCGGGGGGGGGACAGAGTCCTACGAGCAGTACTTC	CSGGGTESYEQYF
TRBJ1-1	TRBV7-3	NA	NA	TGTGCCAGCAGGCCGGGACATCTCGTGAACACTGAAGCTTTCTTT	CASRPGHLVNTEAFF
TRBJ2-7	TRBV2	NA	NA	TGTGCCAGCAGCCAGGGACTCGGAGGCGAGCAGTACTTC	CASSQGLGGEQYF
TRBJ2-7	TRBV5-1	NA	NA	TGCGCCAGCAGCCCCCAGGGCCTCTCCTACGAGCAGTACTTC	CASSPQGLSYEQYF
TRBJ2-6	TRBV5-5	NA	NA	TGTGCCAGCAGCTTGGGACAACCTGGGGCCAACGTCCTGACTTTC	CASSLGQPGANVLTF
TRBJ2-5	TRBV5-1	TRBD2	NA	TGCGCCAGCAGCCCGGGACTAGCGGGACAAGAGACCCAGTACTTC	CASSPGLAGQETQYF
TRBJ2-1	TRBV29-1	TRBD2	NA	TGCAGCGGCAATCTAGCGGGCCTCAATGAGCAGTTCTTC	CSGNLAGLNEQFF
TRBJ2-1	TRBV25-1	NA	once	TGTGCCAGCAGCCCCCCCTCGAATGAGCAGTTCTTC	CASSPPSNEQFF
TRBJ2-3	TRBV28	NA	NA	TGTGCCAGCAGTTTAAGGGGGGGCGGTACAGATACGCAGTATTTT	CASSLRGGGTDTQYF
TRBJ2-5	TRBV5-1	TRBD2	NA	TGCGCCAGCAGCTTGGCGTCTAGCGGCCAAGAGACCCAGTACTTC	CASSLASSGQETQYF
TRBJ2-1	TRBV5-6	TRBD1	NA	TGTGCCAGCAGAAGGACAGGGGAAAGGAATGAGCAGTTCTTC	CASRRTGERNEQFF
TRBJ2-5	TRBV7-7	NA	NA	TGTGCTAGCAGCTTAAGGGGGACCCAGTACTTC	CASSLRGTQYF
TRBJ2-2	TRBV11-2	TRBD1	NA	TGTGCCAGCAGCTTAGACGGGACAGGGGGAACCGGGGAGCTGTTTTTT	CASSLDGTGGTGELFF
TRBJ1-1	TRBV21-1	NA	NA	TGTGCCAGCACTTCTATACAGGGGGAAACGGGGAACACTGAAGCTTTCTTT	CASTSIQGETGNTEAFF
TRBJ2-7	TRBV28	NA	NA	TGTGCCAGCAGTTTGCCCGGGACAGAGCAGTACTTC	CASSLPGTEQYF
TRBJ2-1	TRBV6-5	TRBD2	NA	TGTGCCAGCTCGTTGGGACTAGCGGGAGTAAATGAGCAGTTCTTC	CASSLGLAGVNEQFF
TRBJ1-1	TRBV28	NA	NA	TGTGCCAGCAGGCTATGGGGGGAGTCCACTGAAGCTTTCTTT	CASRLWGESTEAFF
TRBJ2-7	TRBV5-6	NA	NA	TGTGCCAGCAGCTTGATTGTAAGGAGGGACGGCGACGAGCAGTACTTC	CASSLIVRRDGDEQYF
TRBJ2-7	TRBV19	NA	NA	TGTGCCAGTAGTATCGGGGGGCGTGTTGAGTCCTACGAGCAGTACTTC	CASSIGGRVESYEQYF
TRBJ1-4	TRBV19	TRBD1	few	TGTGCCAGTAGTCGGGGGACAGAGCCTGAAAAACTGTTTTTT	CASSRGTEPEKLFF
TRBJ1-3	TRBV5-1	NA	few	TGCGCCAGCGCGGACAACTCTGGAAACACCATATATTTT	CASADNSGNTIYF
TRBJ2-3	TRBV9	TRBD2	NA	TGTGCCAGCAGCGTGTTTTTGGGAGGGGACACAGATACGCAGTATTTT	CASSVFLGGDTDTQYF
TRBJ2-1	TRBV2	TRBD2	NA	TGTGCCAGCAGTGAGCAACTAGCGCCCGCTCGGCAGTTCTTC	CASSEQLAPARQFF
TRBJ2-7	TRBV18	NA	NA	TGTGCCAGCTCACCAGCCAGATTGCCGCCCTACGAGCAGTACTTC	CASSPARLPPYEQYF
TRBJ1-4	TRBV18	NA	NA	TGTGCCAGCTCACCACGCGGAGGGTTAAATGAAAAACTGTTTTTT	CASSPRGGLNEKLFF
TRBJ1-1	TRBV12-3/TRBV12-4	NA	NA	TGTGCCAGCAGGCGCATGAACACTGAAGCTTTCTTT	CASRRMNTEAFF
TRBJ1-2	TRBV30	NA	NA	TGTGCCTGGAGTCGACAGGTAGACTATGGCTACACCTTC	CAWSRQVDYGYTF
TRBJ2-5	TRBV2	NA	NA	TGTGCCAGCAGTGAACAGGGAGAGACCCAGTACTTC	CASSEQGETQYF
TRBJ1-6	TRBV18	TRBD1	NA	TGTGCCAGCTCATCCCGGACAGGGGGCGCCGATTATTCACCCCTCCACTTT	CASSSRTGGADYSPLHF
TRBJ2-3	TRBV28	TRBD2	NA	TGTGCCAGCAGACACGATAGCGGGAGTTCCGGTACGCAGTATTTT	CASRHDSGSSGTQYF
TRBJ1-1	TRBV6-5	NA	once	TGTGCCAGCAGTTACACGGAGTTGAACACTGAAGCTTTCTTT	CASSYTELNTEAFF
TRBJ1-1	TRBV4-1	TRBD1	NA	TGCGCCAGCAGCCCGGGACAGAGAGCCGCTGAAGCTTTCTTT	CASSPGQRAAEAFF
TRBJ2-3	TRBV28	TRBD2	NA	TGTGCCAGCAGTTTCCCACAGAGGGTAGCGGGAGCAGGAGATACGCAGTATTTT	CASSFPQRVAGAGDTQYF